The 18 T cell receptor beta chains below all came from one sample that was sequenced in a study of blood T cells in healthy people across ages. A second PCR, run for about 7 to 11 cycles, used a sample-barcoded 5' primer plus a J-beta primer mix. TCRdb processed the 5' RACE reads anew with MiXCR; each CDR3 protein has one entry. Of 700,000 to 950,000 distinct CDR3 sequences in the sample, roughly 47% are singletons; the top ten hold under 25%. Material: blood. These receptors originate from a woman aged 60-75 years in good health.

The chain is built from TRBV5-1 and TRBJ2-1; 7 bases match TRBD1. The J call is in doubt because the DNA end fits TRBJ2-7 better. Germline CDR1 is SGHRS and CDR2 is YFSETQ. The CDR3 runs 16 residues. The CDR3 nucleotides read TGCGCCAGCAGCACCGGACAGGAGTACTCCTACAATGAGCAGTACTTC. It encodes CASSTGQEYSYNEQYF.

The J gene is TRBJ1-2, the V gene TRBV7-9, with D possibly matching TRBD1 (5 bases). Germline CDR1 reads SEHNR; CDR2 reads FQNEAQ (reference sequence). Deletions cut 5 bases from V and 8 bases from J, with 18 bases between. The CDR3 loop spans 14 amino acids. The CDR3, as DNA: TGTGCCAGCAGCCAACTCTGGGGCAATCAGGGCTACACCTTC. Encoded protein: CASSQLWGNQGYTF.

About this clonotype: A much larger clone lies a single base off, so this may be a read error. V is TRBV5-6 and J is TRBJ2-4, with D perhaps TRBD1 or TRBD2 (5 bases each). Trimming removed 4 bases from V and 13 bases from J, with 21 bases in between. Germline V gives CDR1 SGHDT, CDR2 YYEEEE. The CDR3 contains 14 residues. CDR3 sequence reads: CASSDRSGPYGQYF. DNA for the CDR3: TGTGCCAGCAGCGATCGATCGGGACCCTACGGGCAGTACTTC.

The V and J genes are TRBV4-3 and TRBJ2-5, with D possibly TRBD2 on 6 matching bases. The V and J ends lost 0 bases and 3 bases respectively, with 11 bases between them. The CDR3 is made up of 15 amino acids. Germline assignment: CDR1 LGHNA and CDR2 YSLEER. The CDR3 DNA is TGCGCCAGCAGCCAAGATGTCGGAGGGGAAGAGACCCAGTACTTC. Its translation is CASSQDVGGEETQYF.

V is TRBV24-1 and J is TRBJ1-2, with TRBD1 identical over 8 bases. Germline V CDR1 and CDR2: KGHDR, SFDVKD. Trimming removed 3 bases from V and 5 bases from J; junction bases left unmatched: 13. The CDR3 extends over 17 amino acids. The CDR3 coding sequence is TGTGCCACCAGTGATGCAACGGGACAGGCGCCTATTTATGGCTACACCTTC. Amino acids: CATSDATGQAPIYGYTF.

This clonotype was counted a few times. J is TRBJ2-6 and V is TRBV24-1; D is possibly TRBD1 (7 bases). Germline values: CDR1 KGHDR, CDR2 SFDVKD. The length of the CDR3 is 18 residues. V was trimmed by 3 bases and J by 0 bases, leaving 14 bases between them. In nucleotides, the CDR3 is TGTGCCACCAGTGATAAGGAGGGGGCCAACTCTGGGGCCAACGTCCTGACTTTC. Translation: CATSDKEGANSGANVLTF.

This chain connects TRBV6-6 to TRBJ2-3; 7 nucleotides line up with TRBD2. The J segment lost 11 bases and the V segment lost 4 bases, leaving 6 bases of the junction unmatched. The CDR3 is 12 amino acids. CDR1 MNHNY and CDR2 SVGAGI come from the germline V gene (reference sequence). The DNA for the CDR3 is TGTGCCAGCAGTTTCCTTGAGCGGGAGCAGTATTTT. It yields the protein CASSFLEREQYF.

The chain recombines TRBV27 with TRBJ2-6; a possible D gene is TRBD2 (6 bases). V gave up 4 bases and J gave up 3 bases, with 10 bases separating them. The germline CDR1 and CDR2 sequences are MNHEY and SMNVEV (reference sequence). The CDR3 is 15 residues long. The CDR3 DNA follows: TGTGCCAGCAGTTGCGGGACCGGTGGGGCCAACGTCCTGACTTTC. It encodes CASSCGTGGANVLTF.

In its sample, this clonotype was seen a few times. This chain connects TRBV10-3 to TRBJ2-5, with 13 bases identical to TRBD2. CDR3 length: 13 amino acids. Germline V lookup: CDR1 ENHRY, CDR2 SYGVKD. V lost 9 bases to trimming and J lost 11 bases; unmatched junction nucleotides: 9. CDR3: CAIGTSGKDEQYF. CDR3 DNA: TGTGCCATAGGGACTAGCGGGAAGGATGAGCAGTACTTC.

V gene TRBV5-1 combines with J gene TRBJ2-3; D is unclear. Trimming left V 4 bases short and J 2 bases short, with 14 bases between. The CDR3 runs to 15 residues. CDR1 and CDR2 from the germline V gene are SGHRS and YFSETQ. The CDR3 region is CASSPGAVFTDTQYF. The DNA for the CDR3 is TGCGCCAGCAGCCCTGGTGCCGTTTTCACAGATACGCAGTATTTT.

The chain uses TRBV3-1 and TRBJ1-2; no clear D. CDR3 length equals 13 residues. V gave up 0 bases and J gave up 1 base, with 3 bases separating them. Per germline, CDR1 LGHDT and CDR2 YNNKEL (reference sequence). The CDR3 DNA is TGTGCCAGCAGCCAAGACGTTAACTATGGCTACACCTTC. Protein: CASSQDVNYGYTF.

J is TRBJ2-3 and V is TRBV7-9; 7 nucleotides agree with TRBD1. After removal of 2 bases from V and 6 bases from J, the junction contained 5 bases not matched to a gene. The CDR3 extends over 14 amino acids. Germline assignment: CDR1 SEHNR and CDR2 FQNEAQ (reference sequence). The CDR3 DNA reads as TGTGCCAGCAGCTTATGGGACAGATCGGATACGCAGTATTTT. Protein sequence: CASSLWDRSDTQYF.

The genes are TRBV6-1 and TRBJ2-5; possibly TRBD2 for D (6 bases). This CDR3 comprises 15 residues. With 4 bases removed from V and 1 base from J, the gap between germline ends came to 13 bases. Germline CDR1 and CDR2: MNHNS and SASEGT. CDR3 nucleotides: TGTGCCAGCAGTGGGGCGGGGACGGCCCAAGAGACCCAGTACTTC. Translation: CASSGAGTAQETQYF.

This clonotype was found a few times. This chain links TRBV29-1 with TRBJ2-3; D not certain. Per germline, CDR1 SQVTM and CDR2 ANQGSEA. Trimming pared 3 bases from V and 6 bases from J, leaving 10 bases between. The CDR3 consists of 12 residues. In nucleotides, the CDR3 is TGCAGCGTTGATGGTGCGACTGATACGCAGTATTTT. Translated: CSVDGATDTQYF.

This clonotype appeared a few times. This chain's CDR3 is CASSYDRDGAYEQYF. CDR3 coding DNA: TGTGCCAGCAGTTACGACCGGGACGGAGCCTACGAGCAGTACTTC. This chain links TRBV6-5 with TRBJ2-7; D could derive from TRBD1 or TRBD2 (5 bases each). The CDR3 is 15 amino acids. Trimming pared 2 bases from V and 2 bases from J, leaving 13 bases between. Germline assignment: CDR1 MNHEY and CDR2 SVGAGI.

This clonotype was seen only once. The chain combines TRBV12-3 or TRBV12-4 with TRBJ1-5; D is ambiguous. The CDR3 runs 13 residues. The V gene lost 5 bases and the J gene lost 6 bases, with 11 bases spanning the gap. In DNA form, the CDR3 reads TGTGCCAGCAGTGAAACCGGGCTTCAGCCCCAGCATTTT. This translates into CASSETGLQPQHF.

The DNA for the CDR3 is TGTGCCAGCACCTCAGGGGACAGGGATATGAACTATGGCTACACCTTC. Encoded protein: CASTSGDRDMNYGYTF. This chain uses TRBV6-6 with TRBJ1-2; 9 nucleotides agree with TRBD1. CDR3 length: 16 residues. Germline CDR1 MNHNY, CDR2 SVGAGI (reference sequence). The ends lost 7 bases at V and 2 bases at J; junction bases unmatched: 11.

This clonotype was picked up a small number of times. The chain recombines TRBV20-1 with TRBJ2-2; D may match TRBD1 or TRBD2 (5 bases each). The V gene lost 8 bases and the J gene lost 3 bases, with 13 bases spanning the gap. The V gene's germline CDR1 is DFQATT and CDR2 SNEGSKA (reference sequence). The CDR3 is 13 amino acids. The CDR3 reads CSTRGMYTGELFF. DNA of the CDR3: TGCAGTACCCGGGGCATGTACACCGGGGAGCTGTTTTTT.